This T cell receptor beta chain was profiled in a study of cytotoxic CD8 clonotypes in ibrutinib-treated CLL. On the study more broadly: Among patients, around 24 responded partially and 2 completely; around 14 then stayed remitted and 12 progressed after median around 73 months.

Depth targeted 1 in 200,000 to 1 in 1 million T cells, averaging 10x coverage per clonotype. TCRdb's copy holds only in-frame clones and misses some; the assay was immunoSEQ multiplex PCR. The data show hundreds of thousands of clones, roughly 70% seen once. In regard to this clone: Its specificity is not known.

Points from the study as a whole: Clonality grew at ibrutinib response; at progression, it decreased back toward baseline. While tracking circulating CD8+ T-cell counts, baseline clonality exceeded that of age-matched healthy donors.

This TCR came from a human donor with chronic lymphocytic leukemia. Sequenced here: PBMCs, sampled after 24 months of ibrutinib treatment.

DNA for the CDR3: TGTGCTAGTGGTCCCGGGACAGACACCGATACGCAGTATTTT. Amino acid sequence: CASGPGTDTDTQYF. V gene TRBV12-5 combines with J gene TRBJ2-3; 7 nucleotides line up with TRBD1. V gave up 5 bases and J gave up 6 bases; unmatched junction bases: 8. In germline, CDR1 is LGHNT, CDR2 FRNRAP. The CDR3 totals 14 residues.